One sample yielded the 8 T cell receptor beta chains listed below, sequenced in a study of T cell responses to AZD1222 COVID-19 vaccine. Sequencing used immunoSEQ multiplex PCR; TCRdb keeps in-frame clones, though not all of them. The sample gives about 100,000 clones, approximately 89% of which show up once; less than 25% is in the top ten. Material: peripheral blood, obtained on day 0 of AZD1222 vaccination. The source is an adult in good health.

The table lists this clone with a count of one. The genes are TRBV11-2 and TRBJ1-1, with D possibly matching TRBD1 (5 bases). V lost 0 bases and J 10 bases, leaving 15 bases between the germline ends. Germline V gene lookup returns CDR1 SGHAT and CDR2 FQNNGV. The CDR3 runs to 14 residues. The CDR3 sequence is CASSLDMTVVRAFF. CDR3 in DNA: TGTGCCAGCAGCTTAGACATGACAGTCGTGAGAGCTTTCTTT.

This chain links TRBV6-5 with TRBJ2-7; D is undetermined. Germline V gene data show CDR1 as MNHEY and CDR2 as SVGAGI. The CDR3 covers 15 residues. Trimming left V 0 bases short and J 0 bases short, with 9 bases between. The CDR3 here is CASSYSAVSSYEQYF. CDR3 in DNA: TGTGCCAGCAGTTACTCGGCTGTTAGCTCCTACGAGCAGTACTTC.

This clone appeared once. This rearrangement joins TRBV28 to TRBJ2-7; D is uncertain. The CDR3 is 12 amino acids. Trimming removed 5 bases from V and 2 bases from J, with 7 bases in between. Per germline, CDR1 MDHEN and CDR2 SYDVKM. The chain's CDR3 is CASSVITYEQYF. CDR3 DNA sequence: TGTGCCAGCAGTGTTATTACCTACGAGCAGTACTTC.

The genes are TRBV4-2 and TRBJ1-2; the D is unclear. This CDR3 region has 16 residues. Trimming removed 0 bases from V and 2 bases from J, with 13 bases in between. The germline CDR1 and CDR2 sequences are LGHNA and YNFKEQ. The CDR3 loop is CASSQDPAGGNYGYTF. CDR3 DNA sequence: TGTGCCAGCAGCCAAGATCCCGCCGGCGGGAACTATGGCTACACCTTC.

The chain is built from TRBV29-1 and TRBJ2-7; 7 nucleotides match TRBD1. Germline lookup yields CDR1 SQVTM and CDR2 ANQGSEA. The length of the CDR3 is 13 residues. V was clipped by 5 bases and J by 1 base; unmatched bases: 5. Written as DNA, the CDR3 is TGCAGCGTTCCCGGGACAGTATCCTACGAGCAGTACTTC. This gives the protein CSVPGTVSYEQYF.

The chain combines TRBV5-1 with TRBJ2-7; 9 bases map to TRBD2. The CDR3 length is 14 residues. V gave up 2 bases and J gave up 3 bases; unmatched junction bases: 3. Per the germline V gene, CDR1 is SGHRS and CDR2 is YFSETQ. CDR3 protein: CASSFAAGGYEQYF. The CDR3 DNA reads TGCGCCAGCAGCTTCGCAGCGGGGGGCTACGAGCAGTACTTC.

A single count supports this clone. The rearrangement links TRBV20-1 to TRBJ1-2; D gene uncertain. Germline values: CDR1 DFQATT, CDR2 SNEGSKA (reference sequence). V was shortened by 1 base and J by 8 bases, with 8 bases between the two germline ends. CDR3 length equals 11 residues. CDR3 sequence (DNA): TGCAGTGCTAGAGTGGCGGCCGGCTACACCTTC. It specifies CSARVAAGYTF.

The J gene is TRBJ1-4, the V gene TRBV10-2; D perhaps matches TRBD1 (6 bases). The V gene lost 3 bases and the J gene lost 8 bases, with 13 bases spanning the gap. This CDR3 comprises 14 residues. Germline V lookup: CDR1 WSHSY, CDR2 SAAADI. The CDR3 DNA sequence: TGCGCCAGCAGTGAAATGGACAGACAAGAAAAACTGTTTTTT. This gives the protein CASSEMDRQEKLFF.